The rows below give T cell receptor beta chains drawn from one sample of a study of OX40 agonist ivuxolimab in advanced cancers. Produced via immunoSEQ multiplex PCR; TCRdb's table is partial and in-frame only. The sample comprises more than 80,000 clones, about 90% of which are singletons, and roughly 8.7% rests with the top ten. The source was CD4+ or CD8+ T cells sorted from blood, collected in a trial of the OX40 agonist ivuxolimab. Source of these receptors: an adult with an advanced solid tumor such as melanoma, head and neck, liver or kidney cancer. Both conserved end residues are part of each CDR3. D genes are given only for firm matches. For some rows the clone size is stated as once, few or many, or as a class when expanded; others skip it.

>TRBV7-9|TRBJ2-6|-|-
TGTGCCAGCAGCTTAGCGGGATCTGGGGCCAACGTCCTGACTTTC
CASSLAGSGANVLTF
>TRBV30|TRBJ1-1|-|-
TGTGCCTGGAGTGTACACGGGTCGAGTCCGGCTTTCTTT
CAWSVHGSSPAFF
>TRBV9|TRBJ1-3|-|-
TGTGCCAGCAGCGGTCAGCGAAACACCATATATTTT
CASSGQRNTIYF
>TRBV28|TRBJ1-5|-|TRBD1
TGTGCCAGCAGACGAGAGGGACAGGGGGCGCGGCAGCCCCAGCATTTT
CASRREGQGARQPQHF
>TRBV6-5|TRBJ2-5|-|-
TGTGCCAGCAGTCCCGGACTCGAAGAGACCCAGTACTTC
CASSPGLEETQYF
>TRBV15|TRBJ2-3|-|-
TGTGCCACCAGCAGAGATAAGCGGGATACGCAGTATTTT
CATSRDKRDTQYF
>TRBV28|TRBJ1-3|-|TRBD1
TGTGCCAGCAGATACCCAGGGGGAGTCACCATATATTTT
CASRYPGGVTIYF
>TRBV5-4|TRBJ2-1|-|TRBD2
TGTGCCAGCAGTTCTACCCTAGCGGGAGCCTACAATGAGCAGTTCTTC
CASSSTLAGAYNEQFF
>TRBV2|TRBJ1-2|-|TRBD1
TGTGCCAGTATGATTCCCGGGACAGGGAAAGGCTACACCTTC
CASMIPGTGKGYTF
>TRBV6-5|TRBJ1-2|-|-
TGTGCCAGCAGTCCCGTAGCACGCTATGGCTACACCTTC
CASSPVARYGYTF
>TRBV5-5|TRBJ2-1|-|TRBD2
TGTGCCAGCAGCCTCTCTAGCGGGGGGAATGAGCAGTTCTTC
CASSLSSGGNEQFF
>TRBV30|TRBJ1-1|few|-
TGTGCCTGGAGTGTATTGGTAGGGGAAGCTTTCTTT
CAWSVLVGEAFF